The 17 T cell receptor beta chains in this list originate from one sample, sequenced in a study of shared clonotypes between healthy human individuals. Only in-frame clones appear in the TCRdb table, and some are missing; sequencing was by immunoSEQ multiplex PCR. The top ten clones hold approximately 0.11% of a sample with hundreds of thousands of clones, roughly 96% of them seen once. CD8 cells regarded as naive lacked CD45RO, were positively chosen for CCR7, and omitted terminally differentiated effector memory CD45RA+ cells. Material: naive CD8+ T cells sorted from blood. The receptor set was obtained from a woman in her twenties or thirties in good health.

This chain connects TRBV6-4 to TRBJ2-1; TRBD1 or TRBD2 may be the D gene (5 bases each). This CDR3 comprises 16 residues. V was clipped by 1 base and J by 0 bases, with 10 bases between them. The germline gives CDR1 MRHNA, CDR2 SNTAGT. The CDR3 is CASSDYWGNSYNEQFF. In nucleotides, the CDR3 is TGTGCCAGCAGTGACTATTGGGGGAACTCCTACAATGAGCAGTTCTTC.

The rearrangement joins TRBV18 to TRBJ2-7, with a possible D match to TRBD1 (5 bases). Trimming removed 0 bases at V and 3 bases at J, with 9 bases between. The CDR3 runs 14 residues. CDR1 is KGHSH and CDR2 is LQKENI in the germline V gene. The CDR3 nucleotides are TGTGCCAGCTCACCACCGACAGCCTACTACGAGCAGTACTTC. It is translated as CASSPPTAYYEQYF.

This clone was counted only a few times. This chain joins TRBV4-1 and TRBJ1-3, with D unresolved. This CDR3 comprises 16 residues. CDR1 and CDR2 (germline): MGHRA, YSYEKL. Deletions cut 0 bases from V and 0 bases from J, with 9 bases between. CDR3 sequence: CASSQDGINSGNTIYF. The CDR3 DNA is TGCGCCAGCAGCCAAGACGGCATAAACTCTGGAAACACCATATATTTT.

Comments on this clone: The same CDR3 can be traced to other DNA sequences in this sample. The J gene is TRBJ1-2, the V gene TRBV4-1; D is perhaps TRBD1 (5 bases). The CDR3 has 14 residues. V lost 1 base and J 2 bases, leaving 8 bases between the germline ends. Per the germline V gene, CDR1 is MGHRA and CDR2 is YSYEKL. CDR3 protein: CASSQVGGNYGYTF. CDR3 in DNA: TGCGCCAGCAGCCAAGTTGGGGGGAACTATGGCTACACCTTC.

This chain joins TRBV19 and TRBJ2-2, with a weak D call TRBD2 (6 bases). V was clipped by 5 bases and J by 6 bases, with 16 bases between them. CDR3 size: 15 residues. Germline V CDR1 and CDR2: LNHDA, SQIVND (reference sequence). The CDR3 protein is CASSYLGGLSGELFF. The CDR3 DNA reads as TGTGCCAGTAGTTACCTCGGGGGTTTGTCCGGGGAGCTGTTTTTT.

This chain connects TRBV10-3 to TRBJ2-1; D is undetermined. CDR1 is ENHRY and CDR2 is SYGVKD in the germline V gene. This CDR3 has 11 amino acids. V shed 2 bases and J shed 8 bases, with 4 bases lying between them. This CDR3 reads CAISEGYEQFF. The CDR3 DNA sequence: TGTGCCATCAGTGAGGGGTATGAGCAGTTCTTC.

The chain employs TRBV9 and TRBJ1-1; D unresolved. V gave up 3 bases and J gave up 5 bases, with 32 bases separating them. The germline gives CDR1 SGDLS, CDR2 YYNGEE. The CDR3 covers 20 residues. As DNA, the CDR3 is TGTGCCAGCAGCGCCACTTCGTCTATCCGGGCCACCTCATGGGGAACTGAAGCTTTCTTT. It encodes CASSATSSIRATSWGTEAFF.

The J gene is TRBJ1-4, the V gene TRBV28; 7 bases map to TRBD1. Germline V CDR1 and CDR2: MDHEN, SYDVKM. Trimming cost V 5 bases and J 2 bases; bases outside gene matches: 8. The CDR3 totals 16 residues. In DNA, the CDR3 is TGTGCCAGCAGTCACACCGGGACAGCGACTAATGAAAAACTGTTTTTT. It yields the protein CASSHTGTATNEKLFF.

This clone was detected once. The CDR3 is CASSLTWTQPQHF. The CDR3 DNA follows: TGTGCCAGCAGTTTAACCTGGACACAGCCCCAGCATTTT. The chain has TRBV28 and TRBJ1-5; the D gene is possibly TRBD1 (5 bases). This CDR3 contains 13 residues. V lost 2 bases and J 7 bases, leaving 9 bases between the germline ends. Germline V gene data show CDR1 as MDHEN and CDR2 as SYDVKM.

J is TRBJ2-5 and V is TRBV5-4; D is uncertain. The last part of the DNA fits TRBJ2-7 better; the J call may be wrong. Germline V lookup: CDR1 SGHNT, CDR2 YYREEE (reference sequence). This CDR3 comprises 12 residues. The CDR3 loop is CASSLSNYEQYF. In DNA, the CDR3 is TGTGCCAGCAGCTTGTCGAACTACGAGCAGTACTTC.

The V and J genes are TRBV9 and TRBJ1-1, with 10 bases that match TRBD1. Trimming removed 5 bases from V and 3 bases from J; junction bases left unmatched: 19. The CDR3 totals 19 residues. Germline V gene sequence: CDR1 SGDLS, CDR2 YYNGEE. The CDR3 nucleotides are TGTGCCAGCAGTGCGGAGGGAGGACAGGGGGAAGGCTTGGACACTGAAGCTTTCTTT. Protein product: CASSAEGGQGEGLDTEAFF.

This clone was detected only once. The chain carries TRBV27 and TRBJ1-5, with a tentative D call TRBD1 (5 bases). The V gene's germline CDR1 is MNHEY and CDR2 SMNVEV (reference sequence). CDR3 length equals 15 residues. V lost 7 bases to trimming and J lost 0 bases, with 13 bases between them. The CDR3 DNA reads as TGTGCCAGCATGAACAGGTTCTATAGCAATCAGCCCCAGCATTTT. It specifies CASMNRFYSNQPQHF.

This chain links TRBV29-1 with TRBJ2-3; perhaps TRBD2 as D (5 bases). Germline V gene sequence: CDR1 SQVTM, CDR2 ANQGSEA. Trimming took off 7 bases at V and 3 bases at J, with 14 bases between the two ends. The CDR3 is 13 residues long. The CDR3 DNA follows: TGCAGCGCTGTTTCGGACTCGACAGATACGCAGTATTTT. Protein: CSAVSDSTDTQYF.

In its sample, this clone was seen once. The rearrangement uses TRBV28 and TRBJ2-3; 9 nucleotides match TRBD2. Looked up from germline, CDR1 is MDHEN and CDR2 is SYDVKM. The CDR3 has 15 amino acids. Losses at the gene ends were 6 bases for V and 2 bases for J; bases not matched to a gene: 6. CDR3 region: CASRRLAENTDTQYF. The CDR3 DNA reads TGTGCCAGCAGGCGACTAGCGGAGAACACAGATACGCAGTATTTT.

A single count supports this clone. The rearrangement uses TRBV4-1 and TRBJ2-7; 8 nucleotides agree with TRBD2. J gave up 2 bases and V 1 base, and 4 bases lay outside the gene matches. The CDR3 sequence is 15 residues long. In germline, CDR1 is MGHRA, CDR2 YSYEKL. The CDR3 DNA reads TGCGCCAGCAGCCAAGTAACGGGAGGGGCCTACGAGCAGTACTTC. The encoded protein is CASSQVTGGAYEQYF.

This clone has a single count. The J gene is TRBJ2-7, the V gene TRBV27; 13 nucleotides align to TRBD2. This CDR3 is 15 amino acids long. J gave up 6 bases and V 6 bases, and 8 bases lay outside the gene matches. In germline, CDR1 is MNHEY, CDR2 SMNVEV (reference sequence). CDR3 residues: CASRVTSGRYAEQYF. CDR3 DNA sequence: TGTGCCAGCAGAGTGACTAGCGGGAGGTACGCCGAGCAGTACTTC.

Worth noting for this clone: The same CDR3 also results from other DNA sequences found in this sample. The gene calls are TRBV19 and TRBJ1-1; D unclear. V lost 7 bases and J 4 bases, leaving 10 bases between the germline ends. Germline V gene lookup returns CDR1 LNHDA and CDR2 SQIVND (reference sequence). The CDR3 consists of 12 residues. The DNA for the CDR3 is TGTGCCAGTAATTATGGAGGCACTGAAGCTTTCTTT. It yields the protein CASNYGGTEAFF.